This T cell receptor (beta chain) stems from a study of blood T cell repertoires in COVID-19. Study-level background: The study drew acute and convalescent COVID-19 samples from the United States, Italy and Spain. From T cells, B-cell-depleted T cells, or PBMCs came the material, which was cDNA or gDNA.

CDR3 length: 17 residues. V lost 0 bases, J lost 6 bases, and 19 bases lay in between. The germline V gene has CDR1 SGDLS and CDR2 YYNGEE. Authors' methods: Amplifying reference gene primers gave estimates of nucleated cell counts. Assay used: immunoSEQ multiplex PCR; TCRdb lists only in-frame clones, some missing. The V and J calls and clone size are taken from that table; D and trimming were inferred from the DNA. The data contain over 85,000 clones, about 90% of them singletons. Source material: peripheral blood. The chain has TRBV9 and TRBJ1-3, with TRBD1 as a possible D gene (5 bases). The clonotype was recovered from a human donor in a cohort sampled during active COVID-19. CDR3 region: CASSVGPVWQGKNTIYF. Here the CDR3 DNA reads TGTGCCAGCAGCGTAGGTCCTGTGTGGCAGGGTAAAAACACCATATATTTT.